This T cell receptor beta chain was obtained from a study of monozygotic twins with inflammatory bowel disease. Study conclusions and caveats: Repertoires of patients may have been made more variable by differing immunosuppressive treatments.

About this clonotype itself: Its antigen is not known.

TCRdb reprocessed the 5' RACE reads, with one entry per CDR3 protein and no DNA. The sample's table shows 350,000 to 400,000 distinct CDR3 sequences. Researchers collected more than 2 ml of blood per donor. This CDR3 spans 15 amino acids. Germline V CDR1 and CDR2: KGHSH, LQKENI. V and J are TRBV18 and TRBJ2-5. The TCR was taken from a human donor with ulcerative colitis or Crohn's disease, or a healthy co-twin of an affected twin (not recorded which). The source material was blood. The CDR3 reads CASSPPTQVQETQYF.